This T cell receptor beta chain is from a study of blood T cell repertoires in COVID-19. TCRdb's copy holds only in-frame clones and misses some; the assay was immunoSEQ multiplex PCR. The sample has approximately 410,000 clones, about nine tenths seen once; the top ten hold about 1.5%. V was pared by 7 bases and J by 1 base, with 11 bases between. The germline gives CDR1 SNHLY, CDR2 FYNNEI. The CDR3 has 15 residues. J is TRBJ1-6 and V is TRBV2; the D gene is possibly TRBD1 (6 bases). The receptor's source is a woman under 40 with active or convalescent COVID-19. The sequenced sample was peripheral blood. CDR3 protein: CASTDQGSYNSPLHF. The CDR3 DNA sequence: TGTGCCAGCACCGACCAGGGGTCCTATAATTCACCCCTCCACTTT.